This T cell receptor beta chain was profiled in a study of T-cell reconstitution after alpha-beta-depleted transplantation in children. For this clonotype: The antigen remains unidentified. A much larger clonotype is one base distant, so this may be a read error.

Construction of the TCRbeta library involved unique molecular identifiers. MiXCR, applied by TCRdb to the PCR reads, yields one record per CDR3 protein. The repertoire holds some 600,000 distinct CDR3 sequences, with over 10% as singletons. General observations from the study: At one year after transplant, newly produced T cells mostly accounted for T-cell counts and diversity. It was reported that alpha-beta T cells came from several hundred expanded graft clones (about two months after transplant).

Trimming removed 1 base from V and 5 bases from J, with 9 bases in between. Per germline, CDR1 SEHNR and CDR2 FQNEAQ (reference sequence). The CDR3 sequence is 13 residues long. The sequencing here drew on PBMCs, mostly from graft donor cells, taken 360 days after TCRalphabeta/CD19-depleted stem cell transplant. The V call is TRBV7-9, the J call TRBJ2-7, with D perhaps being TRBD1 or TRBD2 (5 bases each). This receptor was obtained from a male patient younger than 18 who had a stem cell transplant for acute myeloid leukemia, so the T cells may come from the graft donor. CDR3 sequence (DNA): TGTGCCAGCAGCTTAGGAGGGACGGACGAGCAGTACTTC. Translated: CASSLGGTDEQYF.